This paragraph covers one TCR beta chain sequence. In the authors' methods: Scientists estimated how many nucleated cells there were by amplifying reference gene primers. Repertoires were generated with immunoSEQ multiplex PCR, while TCRdb's copy carries only in-frame clones and drops some. That table furnishes V, J and clone size, whereas the DNA furnished D and trimming. The profile shows about 320,000 clones, 70% to 90% of them singletons. These data originate in a study of blood T cell repertoires in COVID-19. Study information: Collection of acute and convalescent COVID-19 samples took place in the United States, Italy and Spain.

The junction had 19 bases not matched to a gene; V was cut back by 1 base and J by 10 bases. The CDR3 totals 17 residues. Germline V CDR1 and CDR2: SGHDT, YYEEEE. Sequenced material: peripheral blood. The sequence came from a human donor in a cohort sampled during active COVID-19. The rearrangement joins TRBV5-6 to TRBJ1-2, with TRBD1 matching over 7 bases. The CDR3 region has the DNA TGTGCCAGCAGCTTGTCGTTGGAGTACAGGGGTGGGATTACCTACACCTTC. It specifies CASSLSLEYRGGITYTF. The full variable domain, in which reference TRBV5-6 and TRBJ1-2 provide the parts outside the CDR3, is DAGVTQSPTHLIKTRGQQVTLRCSPKSGHDTVSWYQQALGQGPQFIFQYYEEEERQRGNFPDRFSGHQFPNYSSELNVNALLLGDSALYLCASSLSLEYRGGITYTFGSGTRLTVV.